The next 8 T cell receptor beta chains were all read from a single sample in a study of cytomegalovirus exposure and HLA in healthy donors. The PCR had 60 Vbeta and 13 Jbeta primers. Profiling relied on immunoSEQ multiplex PCR, and the TCRdb table lists in-frame clones only, not all of them. The table includes 150,000 to 200,000 clones, 81% detected once. Sequencing was carried out using PBMCs. Receptor source: a man between 18 and 29 years old in good health and CMV-seronegative.

The chain carries TRBV19 and TRBJ1-5; D may be TRBD1 (5 bases). This CDR3 is built from 14 residues. Per germline, CDR1 LNHDA and CDR2 SQIVND (reference sequence). Trimming removed 10 bases from V and 0 bases from J, with 13 bases in between. The DNA for the CDR3 is TGTGCCAATGCTACAGGTTATAGCAATCAGCCCCAGCATTTT. Translating it yields CANATGYSNQPQHF.

CDR3 nucleotides: TGTGCCAGTAGTGTAAGGCTAGCGGGCAGCTACGAGCAGTACTTC. Protein product: CASSVRLAGSYEQYF. The chain combines TRBV19 with TRBJ2-7, with 8 bases fitting TRBD2. The CDR3 loop spans 15 amino acids. V gave up 5 bases and J gave up 3 bases; unmatched junction bases: 9. CDR1 and CDR2 (germline): LNHDA, SQIVND (reference sequence).

The chain carries TRBV7-2 and TRBJ2-3; 10 bases fit TRBD1. Germline assignment: CDR1 SGHTA and CDR2 FQGNSA. V shed 6 bases, J shed 6 bases, and the junction held 9 bases outside the gene matches. The CDR3 extends over 15 amino acids. The CDR3 nucleotides read TGTGCCAGCAGTTATCCGGGACAGGGGTTCGATACGCAGTATTTT. Protein product: CASSYPGQGFDTQYF.

A word on this clone: One end of the junction is discordant with germline, which a read error may explain. The sample holds other DNA sequences that translate to the same CDR3. V gene TRBV5-6 combines with J gene TRBJ2-7; 7 bases line up with TRBD2. The CDR3 is 15 residues long. In germline, CDR1 is SGHDT, CDR2 YYEEEE. This CDR3 reads CASSWGGREVREQYF. The CDR3 DNA follows: TGCGCCAGCAGTTGGGGCGGGAGAGAGGTGCGTGAGCAGTACTTC. The full variable domain, with the rest looked up from reference TRBV5-6 and TRBJ2-7, is DAGVTQSPTHLIKTRGQQVTLRCSPKSGHDTVSWYQQALGQGPQFIFQYYEEEERQRGNFPDRFSGHQFPNYSSELNVNALLLGDSALYLCASSWGGREVREQYFGPGTRLTVT.

CDR3 sequence: CASSEPPSVGGNEKLFF. For the CDR3, the DNA is TGTGCCAGCAGTGAACCACCATCCGTAGGGGGAAATGAAAAACTGTTTTTT. The rearrangement joins TRBV6-1 to TRBJ1-4; weak D call: TRBD1 (6 bases). CDR1 is MNHNS, CDR2 SASEGT, per germline. The V gene lost 2 bases and the J gene lost 5 bases, with 18 bases spanning the gap. The length of the CDR3 is 17 residues.

CDR3 DNA sequence: TGCGCCAGCAGCCAAGATTTAGCCGTTGCTCTCTACGAGCAGTACTTC. Protein sequence: CASSQDLAVALYEQYF. The chain employs TRBV4-3 and TRBJ2-7; D gene ambiguous. The CDR3 spans 16 residues. V gave up 0 bases and J gave up 3 bases, with 15 bases separating them. The germline V gene encodes CDR1 LGHNA and CDR2 YSLEER.

The V call is TRBV18, the J call TRBJ1-3; weak D call: TRBD1 (5 bases). The CDR3 is 14 amino acids. Germline V gene lookup returns CDR1 KGHSH and CDR2 LQKENI. The V end was cut by 3 bases, the J end by 2 bases, with 8 bases between. CDR3 region: CASSPPGAGNTIYF. DNA of the CDR3: TGTGCCAGCTCACCTCCGGGGGCTGGAAACACCATATATTTT.

The chain couples TRBV5-8 to TRBJ1-5; 7 nucleotides agree with TRBD1. With 4 bases clipped from V and 3 bases from J, the junction kept 4 bases outside the gene matches. The length of the CDR3 is 14 residues. Per the germline V gene, CDR1 is SGHTS and CDR2 is YDEGEE. Here the CDR3 reads CASSLGQYNQPQHF. As DNA, the CDR3 is TGTGCCAGCAGCCTGGGACAGTACAATCAGCCCCAGCATTTT. The full variable domain, its missing parts supplied by reference TRBV5-8 and TRBJ1-5, is EAGVTQSPTHLIKTRGQQATLRCSPISGHTSVYWYQQALGLGLQFLLWYDEGEERNRGNFPPRFSGRQFPNYSSELNVNALELEDSALYLCASSLGQYNQPQHFGDGTRLSIL.